The sequence of this T cell receptor (beta chain) was determined in a study of T-cell memory formation after mild COVID-19. Study details: The study found TCR clusters largely donor specific.

MiXCR, applied by TCRdb to the 5' RACE reads, yields one record per CDR3 protein. The table has approximately 240,000 distinct CDR3 sequences, 16% seen once; the top ten hold around 3.7%. CDR1 and CDR2 from the germline V gene are DFQATT and SNEGSKA (reference sequence). The CDR3 has 11 amino acids. On this clonotype itself: Antigen unknown.

General study points: Whereas later expanders leaned CD4+, clones contracting day 15 to 85 showed a balanced CD4/CD8 makeup. The finding that pre-infection memory included some responding clones suggested that cross-reactive memory joined.

The specimen was PBMCs or a T cell subset sorted from them (not recorded which). The V and J genes are TRBV20-1 and TRBJ1-2; D is unclear. The TCR was taken from a young man who had mild COVID-19 (a few samples of this study predate the infection). Cell type and time point are not known. For the CDR3, the DNA is TGCAGCACGACACGTTTGTCGGGCTACACCTTC. It specifies CSTTRLSGYTF.